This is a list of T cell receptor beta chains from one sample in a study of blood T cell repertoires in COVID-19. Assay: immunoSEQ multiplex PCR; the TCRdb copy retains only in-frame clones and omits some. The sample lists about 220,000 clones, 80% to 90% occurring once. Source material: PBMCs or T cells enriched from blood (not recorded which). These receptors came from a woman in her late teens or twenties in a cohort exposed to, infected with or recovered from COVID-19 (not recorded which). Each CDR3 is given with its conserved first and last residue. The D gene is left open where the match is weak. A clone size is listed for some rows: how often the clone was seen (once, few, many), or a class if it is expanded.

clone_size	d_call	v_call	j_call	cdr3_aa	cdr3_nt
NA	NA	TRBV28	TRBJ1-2	CASSFSDFTRGYGYTF	TGTGCCAGCAGTTTCTCCGATTTTACCCGGGGCTATGGCTACACCTTC
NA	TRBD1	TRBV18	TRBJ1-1	CASSPRTGGLYTEAFF	TGTGCCAGCTCACCCCGGACAGGGGGCCTTTACACTGAAGCTTTCTTT
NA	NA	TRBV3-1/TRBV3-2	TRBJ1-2	CASSQGGGYTF	TGTGCCAGCAGCCAAGGTGGCGGCTACACCTTC
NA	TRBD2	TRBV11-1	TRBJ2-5	CAIGLAGDPIQETQYF	TGTGCCATAGGACTAGCGGGGGACCCAATCCAAGAGACCCAGTACTTC
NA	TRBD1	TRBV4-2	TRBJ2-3	CASSQVLGGTGLADTQYF	TGTGCCAGCAGCCAAGTTCTGGGGGGGACAGGGTTAGCAGATACGCAGTATTTT
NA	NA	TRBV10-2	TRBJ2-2	CASTPGRGGAVTGELFF	TGCGCCAGCACCCCGGGTAGGGGGGGCGCGGTCACCGGGGAGCTGTTTTTT
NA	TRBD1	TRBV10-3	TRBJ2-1	CAISDKGANSNEQFF	TGTGCCATCAGTGATAAGGGGGCAAACTCCAATGAGCAGTTCTTC
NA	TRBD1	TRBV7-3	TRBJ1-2	CASSEGTGPNYGYTF	TGTGCCAGCAGCGAAGGGACAGGTCCTAACTATGGCTACACCTTC
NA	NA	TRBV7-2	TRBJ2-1	CASRPTIQDNEQFF	TGTGCCAGCAGACCCACAATTCAGGACAATGAGCAGTTCTTC
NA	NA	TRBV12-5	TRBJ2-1	CASGLSSNEQFF	TGTGCTAGTGGTTTGAGTAGCAATGAGCAGTTCTTC
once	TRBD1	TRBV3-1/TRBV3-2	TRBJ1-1	CASSRDGQAAEAFF	TGTGCCAGCAGCAGAGACGGACAGGCGGCTGAAGCTTTCTTT
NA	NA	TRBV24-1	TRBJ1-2	CATSDLSGYTF	TGTGCCACCAGTGACCTGAGTGGCTACACCTTC
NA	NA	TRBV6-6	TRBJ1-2	CASSYSRQNYTF	TGTGCCAGCAGTTACTCGAGGCAGAACTACACCTTC
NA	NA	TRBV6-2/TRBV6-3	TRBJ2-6	CASSISSSGANVLTF	TGTGCCAGCAGTATTTCGAGCTCTGGGGCCAACGTCCTGACTTTC
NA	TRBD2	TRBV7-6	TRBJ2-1	CASSLSSGGYNEQFF	TGTGCCAGCAGCTTGTCTAGCGGGGGTTACAATGAGCAGTTCTTC
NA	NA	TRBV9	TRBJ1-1	CASSVEGRGIEAFF	TGTGCCAGCAGCGTAGAAGGGAGGGGCATTGAAGCTTTCTTT
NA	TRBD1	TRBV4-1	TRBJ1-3	CASSLDRENTIYF	TGCGCCAGCAGCCTTGACAGGGAGAACACCATATATTTT
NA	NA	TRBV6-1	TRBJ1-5	CASSETGGYQPQHF	TGTGCCAGCAGTGAAACCGGAGGTTATCAGCCCCAGCATTTT
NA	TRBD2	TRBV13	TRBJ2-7	CASSLGGLAENEQYF	TGTGCCAGCAGCTTGGGAGGACTAGCCGAAAACGAGCAGTACTTC
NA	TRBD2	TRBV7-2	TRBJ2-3	CASSSRLAADTQYF	TGTGCCAGCAGCTCCCGACTAGCCGCAGATACGCAGTATTTT
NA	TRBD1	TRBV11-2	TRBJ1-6	CASSLEAHRGGYNSPLHF	TGTGCCAGCAGCTTAGAGGCCCACAGGGGAGGCTATAATTCACCCCTCCACTTT
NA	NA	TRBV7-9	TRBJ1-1	CASSSARGGNTEAFF	TGTGCCAGCAGCTCGGCCAGGGGTGGTAACACTGAAGCTTTCTTT
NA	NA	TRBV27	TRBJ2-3	CASSPSGVTDTQYF	TGTGCCAGCAGTCCGTCGGGGGTCACAGATACGCAGTATTTT
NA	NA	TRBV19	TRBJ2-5	CASSARGSSETQYF	TGTGCCAGTAGTGCCCGGGGATCTTCGGAGACCCAGTACTTC
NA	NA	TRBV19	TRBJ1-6	CASSLGQHPSYNSPLHF	TGTGCCAGTAGTCTCGGACAGCACCCCAGCTATAATTCACCCCTCCACTTT
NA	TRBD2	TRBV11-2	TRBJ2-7	CASSSGLVNEQYF	TGTGCCAGCAGCTCGGGACTAGTGAACGAGCAGTACTTC
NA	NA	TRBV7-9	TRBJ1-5	CASSFNSDQPQHF	TGTGCCAGCAGCTTTAACTCGGATCAGCCCCAGCATTTT
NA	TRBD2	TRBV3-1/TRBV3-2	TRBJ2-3	CASSQDLAESTDTQYF	TGTGCCAGCAGCCAAGACCTAGCGGAAAGCACAGATACGCAGTATTTT
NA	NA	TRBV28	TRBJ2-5	CASSFVSSETQYF	TGTGCCAGCAGTTTTGTTAGCTCTGAGACCCAGTACTTC
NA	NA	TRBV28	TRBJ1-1	CASSAAKTMNTEAFF	TGTGCCAGCAGTGCCGCGAAAACTATGAACACTGAAGCTTTCTTT
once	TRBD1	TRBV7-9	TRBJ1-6	CASSLDRGQGWNSPLHF	TGTGCCAGCAGCTTGGACCGCGGACAGGGTTGGAATTCACCCCTCCACTTT
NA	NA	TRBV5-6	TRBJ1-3	CASSLMDNWSGNTIYF	TGTGCCAGCAGCTTGATGGACAATTGGTCTGGAAACACCATATATTTT
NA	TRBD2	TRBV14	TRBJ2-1	CASSQDAVGGASSYNEQFF	TGTGCCAGCAGCCAAGATGCGGTCGGGGGGGCTAGCTCCTACAATGAGCAGTTCTTC
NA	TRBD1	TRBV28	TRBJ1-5	CASSFRTGPNQPQHF	TGTGCCAGCAGTTTTCGGACAGGGCCTAATCAGCCCCAGCATTTT
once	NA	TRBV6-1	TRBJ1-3	CASSESETDPGNTIYF	TGTGCCAGCAGTGAATCTGAAACAGACCCTGGAAACACCATATATTTT
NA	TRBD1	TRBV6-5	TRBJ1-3	CASSLDRGDGNTIYF	TGTGCCAGCAGTCTAGACAGGGGGGACGGAAACACCATATATTTT
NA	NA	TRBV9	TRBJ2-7	CASSVAGTGSYEQYF	TGTGCCAGCAGCGTAGCCGGGACTGGCTCCTACGAGCAGTACTTC
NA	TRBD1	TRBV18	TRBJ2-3	CASSPLTGTGGRDTQYF	TGTGCCAGCTCACCGCTTACCGGGACAGGGGGCAGAGATACGCAGTATTTT
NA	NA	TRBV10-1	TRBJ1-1	CASSESGNTEAFF	TGCGCCAGCAGTGAGTCCGGGAACACTGAAGCTTTCTTT
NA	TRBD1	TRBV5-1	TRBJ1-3	CASSPGTGAGNTIYF	TGCGCCAGCAGCCCGGGGACAGGGGCTGGAAACACCATATATTTT
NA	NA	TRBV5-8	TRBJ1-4	CASSRQFNEKLFF	TGTGCCAGCAGTCGACAGTTTAATGAAAAACTGTTTTTT
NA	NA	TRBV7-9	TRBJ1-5	CASSLGTASNQPQHF	TGTGCCAGCAGCTTAGGGACAGCCAGCAATCAGCCCCAGCATTTT
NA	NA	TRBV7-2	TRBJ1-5	CASSLGQGFRQPQHF	TGTGCCAGCAGCTTAGGCCAGGGATTTCGTCAGCCCCAGCATTTT
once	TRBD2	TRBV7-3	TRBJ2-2	CASSPPGLAGEAGELFF	TGTGCCAGCAGCCCCCCAGGCCTAGCGGGAGAGGCCGGGGAGCTGTTTTTT
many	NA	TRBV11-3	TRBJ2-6	CASSYTGQGRPGANVLTF	TGTGCCAGCAGCTACACAGGGCAGGGCCGACCTGGGGCCAACGTCCTGACTTTC
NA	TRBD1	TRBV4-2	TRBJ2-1	CASSLGTALGEQFF	TGTGCCAGCAGCCTAGGGACAGCGTTGGGTGAGCAGTTCTTC
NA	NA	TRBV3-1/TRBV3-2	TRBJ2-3	CASSQAKGGVADTQYF	TGTGCCAGCAGCCAAGCGAAGGGGGGGGTCGCAGATACGCAGTATTTT
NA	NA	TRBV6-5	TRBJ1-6	CASRSPARYNSPLHF	TGTGCCAGCAGATCTCCGGCGAGGTATAATTCACCCCTCCACTTT
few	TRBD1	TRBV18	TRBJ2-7	CASSPPGTGGKYEQYF	TGTGCCAGCTCACCACCTGGGACAGGGGGAAAGTACGAGCAGTACTTC
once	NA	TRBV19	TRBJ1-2	CASSILQKYGYTF	TGTGCCAGTAGTATTTTACAGAAGTATGGCTACACCTTC
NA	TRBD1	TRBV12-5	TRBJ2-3	CASGSGQGRADTQYF	TGTGCTAGTGGCTCTGGACAGGGCCGGGCAGATACGCAGTATTTT
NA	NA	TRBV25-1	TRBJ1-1	CASSEYSGNTEAFF	TGTGCCAGCAGTGAATATTCAGGGAACACTGAAGCTTTCTTT
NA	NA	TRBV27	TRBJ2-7	CASSSLGGAYEQYF	TGTGCCAGCAGTTCCCTCGGGGGTGCCTACGAGCAGTACTTC
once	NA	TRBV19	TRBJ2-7	CASSIEGQAREQYF	TGTGCCAGTAGTATAGAGGGACAAGCGAGGGAGCAGTACTTC
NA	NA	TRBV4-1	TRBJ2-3	CASSQDIQDSLSTDTQYF	TGCGCCAGCAGCCAAGATATCCAGGACAGCCTTAGCACAGATACGCAGTATTTT
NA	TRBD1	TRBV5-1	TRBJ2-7	CASSLVGTGGPSQYF	TGCGCCAGCAGCTTGGTAGGGACAGGGGGTCCCTCGCAGTACTTC
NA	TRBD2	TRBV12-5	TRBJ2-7	CASGTSGYEQYF	TGTGCTAGTGGCACTAGCGGCTACGAGCAGTACTTC